These 9 T cell receptor beta chains originate from one sample sequenced in a study of CD8 T cells in Susac syndrome. Random hexamers were used to reverse transcribe about 0.5 to 1 ug of RNA. TCRdb re-called the immunoSEQ multiplex PCR reads through MiXCR, storing one row per CDR3 protein. This sample has a few hundred thousand distinct CDR3 sequences, with 95% found just once. Input material: CD4+ T cells from PBMCs. These receptors came from a human donor with multiple sclerosis.

The rearrangement joins TRBV29-1 to TRBJ1-1; TRBD1 agrees at 9 bases. The CDR3 loop spans 14 amino acids. Germline V gives CDR1 SQVTM, CDR2 ANQGSEA. The V gene end was trimmed by 4 bases and the J gene end by 4 bases; junction bases not matched to a gene: 7. The CDR3 nucleotides read TGCAGCGTTGCGGTACAGGGGGCAGGCACTGAAGCTTTCTTT. Amino acids: CSVAVQGAGTEAFF.

The rearrangement uses TRBV7-9 and TRBJ1-4; D is undetermined. Germline CDR1 SEHNR, CDR2 FQNEAQ (reference sequence). The CDR3 has 14 residues. Deletions cut 0 bases from V and 7 bases from J, with 9 bases between. This CDR3 reads CASSLAAAAEKLFF. The CDR3, as DNA: TGTGCCAGCAGCTTAGCGGCCGCCGCTGAAAAACTGTTTTTT.

The chain has TRBV12-3 or TRBV12-4 and TRBJ1-1; D unresolved. The V end was cut by 3 bases, the J end by 4 bases, with 3 bases between. The CDR3 has 11 amino acids. The CDR3 DNA is TGTGCCAGCAGTTTTGGCACTGAAGCTTTCTTT. It specifies CASSFGTEAFF.

The chain combines TRBV5-1 with TRBJ2-2; 7 bases align to TRBD1. The CDR3 is 15 amino acids. The germline CDR1 and CDR2 sequences are SGHRS and YFSETQ. V dropped 0 bases and J dropped 1; count of bases not matched to a gene: 0. The CDR3 nucleotides read TGCGCCAGCAGCTTGGGGACAGGGAACACCGGGGAGCTGTTTTTT. Translated, it gives CASSLGTGNTGELFF.

The chain couples TRBV9 to TRBJ2-7, with 8 bases identical to TRBD1. CDR3 size: 15 residues. V lost 4 bases and J lost 2; bases outside the gene matches: 8. Germline values: CDR1 SGDLS, CDR2 YYNGEE. The CDR3 region is CASSPLRTGPYEQYF. CDR3 sequence (DNA): TGTGCCAGCAGCCCCCTGCGGACAGGGCCCTACGAGCAGTACTTC.

J is TRBJ2-7 and V is TRBV6-2 or TRBV6-3; D may be TRBD2 (6 bases). Germline values: CDR1 MNHEY, CDR2 SVGEGT. V was shortened by 6 bases and J by 7 bases, with 22 bases between the two germline ends. There are 15 residues in the CDR3. The CDR3 DNA is TGTGCCAGCAGGCCTCCAGGCGGGACTGGTTATGAGCAGTACTTC. As protein: CASRPPGGTGYEQYF.

The V call is TRBV7-2, the J call TRBJ1-1; no definite D call. The CDR3 length is 13 residues. The germline V gene encodes CDR1 SGHTA and CDR2 FQGNSA. Trimming took 5 bases from V and 1 from J, leaving 8 bases between them. CDR3 nucleotide sequence: TGTGCCAGCAGCACCCGGGGGAACACTGAAGCTTTCTTT. Its protein is CASSTRGNTEAFF.

In this sample, this clonotype turned up a few times. The rearrangement links TRBV5-6 to TRBJ2-5; a weak D match, TRBD1 (5 bases). V lost 1 base and J lost 1, with 11 bases in between. This CDR3 spans 15 amino acids. Per the germline V gene, CDR1 is SGHDT and CDR2 is YYEEEE. The CDR3: CASSLLGRGQETQYF. As DNA, the CDR3 is TGTGCCAGCAGCTTGCTGGGTAGGGGCCAAGAGACCCAGTACTTC. Full variable domain (remainder filled in from reference TRBV5-6 and TRBJ2-5): DAGVTQSPTHLIKTRGQQVTLRCSPKSGHDTVSWYQQALGQGPQFIFQYYEEEERQRGNFPDRFSGHQFPNYSSELNVNALLLGDSALYLCASSLLGRGQETQYFGPGTRLLVL.

The chain couples TRBV20-1 to TRBJ1-6; D is undetermined. V was pared by 3 bases and J by 9 bases, with 12 bases between. The germline gives CDR1 DFQATT, CDR2 SNEGSKA (reference sequence). The CDR3 spans 13 residues. Here the CDR3 DNA reads TGCAGTGCTAGCCCCCCACCGGGTTCACCCCTCCACTTT. Amino acids: CSASPPPGSPLHF.